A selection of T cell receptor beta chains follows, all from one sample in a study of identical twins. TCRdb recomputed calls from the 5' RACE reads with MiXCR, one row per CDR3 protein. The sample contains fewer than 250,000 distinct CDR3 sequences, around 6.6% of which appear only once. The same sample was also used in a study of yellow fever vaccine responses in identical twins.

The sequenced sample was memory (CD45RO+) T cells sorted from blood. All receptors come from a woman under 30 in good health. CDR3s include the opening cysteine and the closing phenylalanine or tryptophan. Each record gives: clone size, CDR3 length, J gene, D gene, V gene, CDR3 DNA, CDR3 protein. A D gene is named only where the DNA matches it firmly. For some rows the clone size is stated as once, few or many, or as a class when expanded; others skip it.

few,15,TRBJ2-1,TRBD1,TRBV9,TGTGCCAGCAGCGTAGCTGGGACAGGGGACAATGAGCAGTTCTTC,CASSVAGTGDNEQFF
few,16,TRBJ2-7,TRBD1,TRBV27,TGTGCCAGCAGCCTCCGGACAGGGGTAAATTTCTACGAGCAGTACTTC,CASSLRTGVNFYEQYF
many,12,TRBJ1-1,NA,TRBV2,TGTGCCAGCAAGGGGTTCAACACTGAAGCTTTCTTT,CASKGFNTEAFF
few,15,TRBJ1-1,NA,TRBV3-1,TGTGCCAGCAGCTTTTGGACCCGGTCGAACACTGAAGCTTTCTTT,CASSFWTRSNTEAFF
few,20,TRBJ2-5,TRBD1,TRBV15,TGTGCCACCAGCAGAGAAAAATTGGGACAGGGATGGCGAGGACGGGAGACCCAGTACTTC,CATSREKLGQGWRGRETQYF
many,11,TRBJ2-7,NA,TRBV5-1,TGCGCCAGCAGCTTCCTCTACGAGCAGTACTTC,CASSFLYEQYF
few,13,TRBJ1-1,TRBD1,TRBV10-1,TGCGCCAGTGACAGGGACGGGAACACTGAAGCTTTCTTT,CASDRDGNTEAFF
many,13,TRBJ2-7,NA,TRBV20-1,TGCAGTGCTCGCCGGGACGGTTCCTACGAGCAGTACTTC,CSARRDGSYEQYF
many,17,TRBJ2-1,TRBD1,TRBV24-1,TGTGCCACCAGTGGGGGGCCAGGACAGGGGAATTACAATGAGCAGTTCTTC,CATSGGPGQGNYNEQFF
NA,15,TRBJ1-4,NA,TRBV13,TGTGCCAGCAGAAATGCAAAGGGTGCTAATGAAAAACTGTTTTTT,CASRNAKGANEKLFF
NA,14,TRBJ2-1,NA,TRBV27,TGTGCCAGCAGTCCCCGGTGGGGATTGAATGAGCAGTTCTTC,CASSPRWGLNEQFF
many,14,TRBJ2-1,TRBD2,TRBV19,TGTGCCACCAGCGGGACTAGCGACTACAATGAGCAGTTCTTC,CATSGTSDYNEQFF
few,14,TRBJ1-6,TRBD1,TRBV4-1,TGCGCCAGCAGCCACTTAGACAGGGCTTCACCCCTCCACTTT,CASSHLDRASPLHF
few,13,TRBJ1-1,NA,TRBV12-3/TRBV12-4,TGTGCCAGCAAAAAAGGGGAGGGCACTGAAGCTTTCTTT,CASKKGEGTEAFF
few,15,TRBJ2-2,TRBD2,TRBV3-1,TGTGCCAGCAGCCAATGGGGGAGGGGCACCGGGGAGCTGTTTTTT,CASSQWGRGTGELFF
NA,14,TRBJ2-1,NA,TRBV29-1,TGCAGCGTTGTAAGGGGGAGGGCCAGTAATGAGCAGTTCTTC,CSVVRGRASNEQFF
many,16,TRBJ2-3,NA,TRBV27,TGTGCCAGTCGGGACGGGCGGACCCTTAGCACAGATACGCAGTATTTT,CASRDGRTLSTDTQYF
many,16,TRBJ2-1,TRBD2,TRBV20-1,TGCAGTGCTAGAGAGGTGACGGGAGGTTGGGCCAATGAGCAGTTCTTC,CSAREVTGGWANEQFF
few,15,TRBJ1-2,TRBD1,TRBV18,TGTGCCAGCCGACTACCAGGGGGCCCCAACTATGGCTACACCTTC,CASRLPGGPNYGYTF
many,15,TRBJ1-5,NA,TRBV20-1,TGCTCATTGGACAATCTACACAATAGCAATCAGCCCCAGCATTTT,CSLDNLHNSNQPQHF
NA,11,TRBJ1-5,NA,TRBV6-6,TGTGCCAGCAGCTCCTCAGGGCCCCAGCATTTT,CASSSSGPQHF
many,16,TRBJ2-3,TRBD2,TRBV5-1,TGCGCCAGCAGTATACGACTAGCGGGAGATGGAGATACGCAGTATTTT,CASSIRLAGDGDTQYF
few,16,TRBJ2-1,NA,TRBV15,TGTGCCACCAGCAGAGTACCCAGGGCGCAGTACAATGAGCAGTTCTTC,CATSRVPRAQYNEQFF
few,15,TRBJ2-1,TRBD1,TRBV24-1,TGTGCCACCAGTGATCTGGGGACAGGGCGCAATGAGCAGTTCTTC,CATSDLGTGRNEQFF
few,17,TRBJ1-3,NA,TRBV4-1,TGCGCCAGCAGCCACCTCTCCGAGACAGGCTCTGGAAACACCATATATTTT,CASSHLSETGSGNTIYF
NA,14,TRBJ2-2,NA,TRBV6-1,TGTGCCAGCAGTGAATCCCCCCTCACCGGGGAGCTGTTTTTT,CASSESPLTGELFF
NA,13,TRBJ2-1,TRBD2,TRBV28,TGTGCCAGCACCGTAGCGGGACGGCATGAGCAGTTCTTC,CASTVAGRHEQFF
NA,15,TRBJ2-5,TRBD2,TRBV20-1,TGCAGTGCCACTACCGGACTAGCTGCCCAAGAGACCCAGTACTTC,CSATTGLAAQETQYF
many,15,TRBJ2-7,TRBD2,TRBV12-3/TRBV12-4,TGTGCCAGCAGTTTGGACCCGGGACTAGCTTTCGAGCAGTACTTC,CASSLDPGLAFEQYF
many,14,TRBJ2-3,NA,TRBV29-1,TGCAGCGCCGGAAAGGGGACTCGGACAGATACGCAGTATTTT,CSAGKGTRTDTQYF
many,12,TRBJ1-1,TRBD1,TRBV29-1,TGCTGCATTAGGGGACAGGGAACTGAAGCTTTCTTT,CCIRGQGTEAFF
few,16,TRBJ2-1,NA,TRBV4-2,TGTGCCAGCAGCCAAGATGCGGCGGGAGCCAGGGGGGAGCAGTTCTTC,CASSQDAAGARGEQFF
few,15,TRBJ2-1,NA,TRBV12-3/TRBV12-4,TGTGCCAGCAGTTTTGGGCTGCCTGCCTACAATGAGCAGTTCTTC,CASSFGLPAYNEQFF
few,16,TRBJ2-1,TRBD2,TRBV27,TGTGCCAGCAGTTTATCGGGCGGGGGGGGTTACAATGAGCAGTTCTTC,CASSLSGGGGYNEQFF
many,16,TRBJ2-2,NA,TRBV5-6,TGTGCCAGCAGCTTCCGGGGTTATTCGAACACCGGGGAGCTGTTTTTT,CASSFRGYSNTGELFF
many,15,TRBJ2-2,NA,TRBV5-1,TGCGCCAGCAGCTCGATGACGGGGGACACCGGGGAGCTGTTTTTT,CASSSMTGDTGELFF
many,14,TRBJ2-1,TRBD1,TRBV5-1,TGCGCCAGCAGCTGGGGACAGGGGGAAAATGAGCAGTTCTTC,CASSWGQGENEQFF